These T cell receptor beta chains were read from a single sample in a study of graft-versus-host responses after intestinal transplantation. Their antigen targets remain unknown. TCRdb's copy holds only in-frame clones and misses some; the assay was immunoSEQ multiplex PCR. This table has more than 85,000 clones, roughly 80% appearing once. Sequenced material: unstimulated CD4+ T cells sorted from spleen or lymph node cells, taken before intestinal transplant. These receptors were taken from a human donor who received an intestinal transplant. Both conserved end residues are part of each CDR3. A D gene is named only where the DNA matches it firmly. Where a row states a size, it is once, few, many or the class of an expanded clone; other rows omit it.

V gene	clone size	D gene	J gene	CDR3 protein	CDR3 DNA
TRBV28	NA	TRBD2	TRBJ2-3	CASSLGGGADTQYF	TGTGCCAGCAGTTTGGGCGGGGGGGCAGATACGCAGTATTTT
TRBV7-2	NA	TRBD2	TRBJ2-3	CASSLWRGGTDTQYF	TGTGCCAGCAGCTTATGGCGGGGGGGCACAGATACGCAGTATTTT
TRBV6-5	NA	NA	TRBJ2-3	CASRGSGNTDTQYF	TGTGCCAGCAGAGGATCGGGGAACACAGATACGCAGTATTTT
TRBV7-2	NA	NA	TRBJ1-4	CASSPRRGATNEKLFF	TGTGCCAGCAGCCCACGGAGGGGAGCAACTAATGAAAAACTGTTTTTT
TRBV5-1	NA	NA	TRBJ1-2	CASSSAGLGNYGYTF	TGTGCCAGCAGCTCTGCGGGGCTCGGGAACTATGGCTACACCTTC
TRBV28	NA	TRBD2	TRBJ2-3	CASSLFSTSGARGLSQYF	TGTGCCAGCAGTTTATTCAGTACTAGCGGGGCTCGGGGCTTGTCGCAGTATTTT
TRBV5-1	NA	TRBD1	TRBJ1-6	CASSTTGGVGSPLHF	TGCGCCAGCAGCACGACAGGGGGCGTTGGTTCACCCCTCCACTTT
TRBV20-1	NA	NA	TRBJ1-2	CSANRVGGYTF	TGCAGTGCTAACAGGGTGGGTGGCTACACCTTC
TRBV30	NA	TRBD2	TRBJ2-4	CAWRSGGAGYIQYF	TGTGCCTGGAGGAGCGGGGGGGCAGGGTACATTCAGTACTTC
TRBV28	NA	NA	TRBJ2-1	CASSLLGAEQFF	TGTGCCAGCAGTTTGTTAGGGGCTGAGCAGTTCTTC
TRBV19	NA	TRBD2	TRBJ2-1	CASSIFGSGSSYNEQFF	TGTGCCAGTAGTATATTCGGTAGCGGGAGCAGCTACAATGAGCAGTTCTTC
TRBV2	NA	NA	TRBJ2-3	CASSARPGGTDTQYF	TGTGCCAGCAGTGCTCGACCGGGGGGCACAGATACGCAGTATTTT
TRBV29-1	NA	TRBD2	TRBJ2-1	CSVDGLAGGPTYNEQFF	TGCAGCGTTGACGGACTAGCGGGAGGGCCGACCTACAATGAGCAGTTCTTC
TRBV5-8	few	NA	TRBJ1-6	CASTSGGRRPLHF	TGTGCCAGCACCTCAGGAGGGCGGAGACCCCTCCACTTT
TRBV11-2	NA	NA	TRBJ2-3	CASSFRTWLDTQYF	TGTGCCAGCAGCTTTAGGACTTGGCTTGATACGCAGTATTTT
TRBV5-6	few	TRBD1	TRBJ2-7	CASSLSRGSTEQYF	TGTGCCAGCAGCTTATCCAGGGGGTCCACCGAGCAGTACTTC
TRBV11-2	NA	NA	TRBJ2-5	CASTPRGSQETQYF	TGTGCCAGCACCCCCAGGGGCTCTCAAGAGACCCAGTACTTC
TRBV21-1	NA	NA	TRBJ1-4	CASSTHKDRTNEKLFF	TGTGCCAGCAGCACCCATAAGGACAGAACTAATGAAAAACTGTTTTTT
TRBV7-2	NA	TRBD2	TRBJ2-1	CASSLGRTSGTKGQFF	TGTGCCAGCAGCTTAGGGCGGACTAGCGGGACAAAGGGGCAGTTCTTC
TRBV5-6	NA	NA	TRBJ2-7	CASSLGFTKQQYF	TGTGCCAGCAGCTTGGGTTTTACTAAGCAGCAGTACTTC
TRBV7-7	NA	TRBD2	TRBJ2-1	CASSPTSGSYNEQFF	TGTGCTAGCAGCCCCACTAGCGGGAGCTACAATGAGCAGTTCTTC
TRBV28	few	NA	TRBJ1-3	CASSPAGGSGNTIYF	TGTGCCAGCAGCCCGGCCGGAGGCTCTGGAAACACCATATATTTT
TRBV6-1	NA	NA	TRBJ2-2	CASAQLPNTGELFF	TGTGCCAGCGCACAGCTTCCGAACACCGGGGAGCTGTTTTTT
TRBV28	NA	NA	TRBJ1-5	CASSLNGERRSQPQHF	TGTGCCAGCAGTTTGAACGGGGAAAGACGGTCCCAGCCCCAGCATTTT
TRBV15	NA	TRBD1	TRBJ2-7	CATSIPSGGQGKTYEQYF	TGTGCCACCAGCATCCCCAGCGGAGGACAGGGAAAGACCTACGAGCAGTACTTC
TRBV5-6	NA	NA	TRBJ2-2	CASTTGSANTGELFF	TGTGCCAGCACAACAGGATCCGCGAACACCGGGGAGCTGTTTTTT
TRBV13	NA	TRBD2	TRBJ2-1	CASRPRGGGHNEQFF	TGTGCCAGCAGGCCCCGGGGGGGCGGTCACAATGAGCAGTTCTTC
TRBV21-1	NA	NA	TRBJ1-5	CASRITILHWHHQPQHF	TGTGCCAGCAGAATCACCATACTACATTGGCATCATCAGCCCCAGCATTTT
TRBV5-1	NA	TRBD1	TRBJ2-7	CASSLESGGLEQYF	TGCGCCAGCAGCTTGGAGTCAGGGGGCCTAGAGCAGTACTTC
TRBV5-1	NA	NA	TRBJ1-1	CASSSQWGGTEAFF	TGCGCCAGCAGCTCCCAGTGGGGGGGCACTGAAGCTTTCTTT
TRBV7-9	NA	NA	TRBJ2-7	CASSLGDTRYEQYF	TGTGCCAGCAGCTTAGGGGACACCCGGTACGAGCAGTACTTC
TRBV7-2	NA	NA	TRBJ2-7	CASSSSGLYEQYF	TGTGCCAGCAGCTCCTCAGGCCTCTACGAGCAGTACTTC
TRBV27	once	NA	TRBJ2-3	CASTPRGVRTDTQYF	TGTGCCAGCACCCCCCGCGGGGTGCGCACAGATACGCAGTATTTT
TRBV11-2	NA	NA	TRBJ2-5	CASSLGTGKETQYF	TGTGCCAGCAGCTTAGGGACGGGAAAAGAGACCCAGTACTTC
TRBV28	NA	NA	TRBJ1-5	CASSLPVGPQHF	TGTGCCAGCAGTTTACCCGTGGGCCCTCAGCATTTT
TRBV18	NA	NA	TRBJ1-5	CASSPGARQPQHF	TGTGCCAGCTCACCAGGAGCCCGACAGCCCCAGCATTTT
TRBV11-2	NA	NA	TRBJ2-7	CASSGLGGGKYF	TGTGCCAGCAGCGGCCTAGGAGGAGGGAAGTACTTC
TRBV30	NA	TRBD1	TRBJ2-7	CAWSRTGGEQYF	TGTGCCTGGAGTAGGACAGGGGGCGAGCAGTACTTC
TRBV14	NA	TRBD2	TRBJ2-1	CASSQELTSGSNNEQFF	TGTGCCAGCAGCCAAGAATTGACTAGCGGGAGTAACAATGAGCAGTTCTTC
TRBV5-6	NA	NA	TRBJ2-6	CASSFRVSGANVLTF	TGTGCCAGCAGCTTTCGGGTCTCTGGGGCCAACGTCCTGACTTTC
TRBV28	NA	NA	TRBJ1-1	CASSPPDGGGTEAFF	TGTGCCAGCAGTCCCCCTGACGGGGGTGGAACTGAAGCTTTCTTT
TRBV11-2	NA	TRBD1	TRBJ2-3	CASSLRRTGTPSADTQYF	TGTGCCAGCAGCTTACGTAGGACAGGGACGCCTAGCGCAGATACGCAGTATTTT
TRBV6-5	NA	NA	TRBJ2-3	CASKRGDTQYF	TGTGCCAGCAAGAGAGGGGATACGCAGTATTTT
TRBV5-1	NA	NA	TRBJ2-1	CASSFQGGLVVNEQFF	TGCGCCAGCAGCTTCCAGGGGGGACTAGTCGTCAATGAGCAGTTCTTC
TRBV5-5	NA	NA	TRBJ2-7	CASSLRRSSYEQYF	TGTGCCAGCAGCTTGAGACGGAGCTCCTACGAGCAGTACTTC